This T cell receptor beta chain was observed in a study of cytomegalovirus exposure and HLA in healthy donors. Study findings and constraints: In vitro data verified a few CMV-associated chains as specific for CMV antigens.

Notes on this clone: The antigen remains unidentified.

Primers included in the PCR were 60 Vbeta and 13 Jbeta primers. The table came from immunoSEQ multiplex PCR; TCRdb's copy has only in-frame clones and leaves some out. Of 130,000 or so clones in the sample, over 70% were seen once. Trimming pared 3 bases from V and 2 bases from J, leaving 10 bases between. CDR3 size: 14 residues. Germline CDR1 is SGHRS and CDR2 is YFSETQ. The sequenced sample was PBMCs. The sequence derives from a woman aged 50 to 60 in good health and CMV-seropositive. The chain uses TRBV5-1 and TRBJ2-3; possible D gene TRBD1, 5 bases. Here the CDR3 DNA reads TGCGCCAGCAGCTCCCAGGGTCTCACAGATACGCAGTATTTT. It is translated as CASSSQGLTDTQYF.